Below, 2 T cell receptor beta chains from the same sample are listed, as sequenced in a study of cytomegalovirus exposure and HLA in healthy donors. Use of 60 Vbeta and 13 Jbeta primers characterized the PCR. Only in-frame clones appear in the TCRdb table, and some are missing; sequencing was by immunoSEQ multiplex PCR. The repertoire holds approximately 120,000 clones, with approximately 80% as singletons. Sequenced input: PBMCs. Source of these receptors: a man between 25 and 39 years old in good health and CMV-seropositive.

The sample holds a few counts of this clone. CDR3: CASSPRAASGNSYEQYF. CDR3 sequence (DNA): TGTGCCAGCTCACCACGGGCCGCTAGCGGGAACTCCTACGAGCAGTACTTC. The V call is TRBV18, the J call TRBJ2-7, with TRBD2 matching over 9 bases. The germline gives CDR1 KGHSH, CDR2 LQKENI. This CDR3 is built from 17 residues. After removal of 1 base from V and 0 bases from J, the junction contained 7 bases not matched to a gene.

The chain uses TRBV5-1 and TRBJ2-1; TRBD2 matches at 11 bases. J gave up 9 bases and V 0 bases, and 11 bases lay outside the gene matches. The germline CDR1 and CDR2 sequences are SGHRS and YFSETQ. CDR3 size: 17 residues. The CDR3 protein is CASSLGPSGRSGVEQFF. The CDR3 nucleotides are TGCGCCAGCAGCTTGGGGCCTAGCGGGAGGAGTGGGGTTGAGCAGTTCTTC.